A selection of T cell receptor beta chains follows, all from one sample in a study of shared clonotypes between healthy human individuals. Sequenced by immunoSEQ multiplex PCR; TCRdb stores in-frame clones only, minus some. Of millions of clones in the sample, about 95% were seen once. The sequenced material came from naive CD8+ T cells sorted from blood. The receptor set was obtained from a man aged 18 to 29 in good health. The CDR3 runs from the conserved cysteine through the conserved F or W. The D gene is left open where the match is weak. Clone sizes are given selectively: once, few, many, or a class where the clone is expanded.

abundance	j_gene	v_gene	d_gene	CDR3nt	CDR3aa
-	TRBJ2-7	TRBV4-3	-	TGCGCCAGCAGCCAAGGACGGGTACGAGACGAGCAGTACTTC	CASSQGRVRDEQYF
-	TRBJ1-2	TRBV15	-	TGTGCCACCAGCAGGCCAGGGGAGGGGGATGGCTACACCTTC	CATSRPGEGDGYTF
-	TRBJ1-5	TRBV27	-	TGTGCCAGCAGTTTACACGGGATAGGTCAGCCCCAGCATTTT	CASSLHGIGQPQHF
-	TRBJ1-1	TRBV5-1	TRBD1	TGCGCCAGCAGCTGGAGACAGGGTAATGAAGCTTTCTTT	CASSWRQGNEAFF
-	TRBJ1-4	TRBV7-9	TRBD1	TGTGCCAGCAGCCCTGACAGGGGGATTAATGAAAAACTGTTTTTT	CASSPDRGINEKLFF
-	TRBJ1-2	TRBV5-1	-	TGCGCCAGCAGCTTGTGGGGTACGGATGGCTACACCTTC	CASSLWGTDGYTF
-	TRBJ1-2	TRBV9	-	TGTGCCAGCAGCGCGGACGCGGGCTATGGCTACACCTTC	CASSADAGYGYTF
-	TRBJ2-1	TRBV18	-	TGTGCCAGCTCACCACCTATATCGGAAAATGAGCAGTTCTTC	CASSPPISENEQFF
-	TRBJ1-5	TRBV19	-	TGTGCCACCCGGGACATAGATCAGCCCCAGCATTTT	CATRDIDQPQHF
-	TRBJ1-4	TRBV6-6	TRBD1	TGTGCCAGCAGCACCGGGACAGGGGGTTTAGAAAAACTGTTTTTT	CASSTGTGGLEKLFF
-	TRBJ1-6	TRBV11-3	-	TGTGCCAGCAGTTTAGGGAGGGGCGGGTCACCCCTCCACTTT	CASSLGRGGSPLHF
-	TRBJ2-7	TRBV5-6	TRBD1	TGTGCCAGCAGCCTCCTGACAGGGGAGCAGTACTTC	CASSLLTGEQYF
-	TRBJ2-4	TRBV7-9	TRBD1	TGTGCCAGCAGCTTAGGTTCCGGGACAGGAAAAAACATTCAGTACTTC	CASSLGSGTGKNIQYF
-	TRBJ1-2	TRBV30	-	TGTGCCTGGAATGCGCTAACAGGTCCTTTCCTTTATGGCTACACCTTC	CAWNALTGPFLYGYTF
once	TRBJ2-5	TRBV4-1	-	TGCGCCAGCAGCCACACCTACTCTGAGACCCAGTACTTC	CASSHTYSETQYF
once	TRBJ2-5	TRBV9	-	TGTGCCAGCAGCGAACTGCCCCTGGGAGAGACCCAGTACTTC	CASSELPLGETQYF
-	TRBJ2-6	TRBV11-1	TRBD1	TGTGCCAGCAGCTTGGGGACAGGGTATTCTGGGGCCAACGTCCTGACTTTC	CASSLGTGYSGANVLTF
-	TRBJ2-7	TRBV14	TRBD1	TGTGCCAGCAGCCCTAGGACAGGGGGCTACGAGCAGTACTTC	CASSPRTGGYEQYF
-	TRBJ1-6	TRBV27	TRBD1	TGTGCCAGCAGTTTCGGACAGGGGCCGAATTCACCCCTCCACTTT	CASSFGQGPNSPLHF
-	TRBJ2-7	TRBV6-1	TRBD2	TGTGCCAGCAGCGGGGGGATCTCCTACGAGCAGTACTTC	CASSGGISYEQYF
-	TRBJ1-1	TRBV4-2	TRBD1	TGTGCCACCAACAGGGGGCGGGACACTGAAGCTTTCTTT	CATNRGRDTEAFF
-	TRBJ2-1	TRBV27	TRBD2	TGTGCCAGCAGACAAATTAGCGGGAGCGTCCCCTACAATGAGCAGTTCTTC	CASRQISGSVPYNEQFF
-	TRBJ2-7	TRBV6-5	-	TGTGCCAGCAGTTACTCGATGGGGGCAAGCTACGAGCAGTACTTC	CASSYSMGASYEQYF
-	TRBJ2-5	TRBV7-9	TRBD2	TGTGCCACCGGGGGGGCCCAAGAGACCCAGTACTTC	CATGGAQETQYF
-	TRBJ2-3	TRBV13	-	TGTGCCAGCAGCTTCCCAACAGGGGAGGGGGGAGATACGCAGTATTTT	CASSFPTGEGGDTQYF
-	TRBJ2-5	TRBV19	TRBD1	TGTGCCAGTAGTATAGATCTTGAGACAGGGGGCCGAGAGACCCAGTACTTC	CASSIDLETGGRETQYF
-	TRBJ2-1	TRBV6-5	-	TGTGCCAGCAGTTACGGTGGGGGCCTTCCCCATGAGCAGTTCTTC	CASSYGGGLPHEQFF
once	TRBJ2-3	TRBV27	TRBD2	TGTGCCAGCAGTCCCGGGACTAGCGAAGATACGCAGTATTTT	CASSPGTSEDTQYF
once	TRBJ1-2	TRBV27	TRBD1	TGTGCCAGCAGCCAAGGGGGCCTGTCTGGCTACACCTTC	CASSQGGLSGYTF
-	TRBJ2-2	TRBV11-2	TRBD2	TGTGCCAACTCCGGGACTAGCGGTGCCGGGGAGCTGTTTTTT	CANSGTSGAGELFF
-	TRBJ2-7	TRBV5-5	-	TGTGCCAGCAGCTTGGGTTACGGATCCTACGAGCAGTACTTC	CASSLGYGSYEQYF
-	TRBJ1-1	TRBV25-1	-	TGTGCCAGCAGTCTGACGAACACTGAAGCTTTCTTT	CASSLTNTEAFF
-	TRBJ1-1	TRBV21-1	-	TGTGCCAGCAGCGCCCCGACAGGGTGCGTCACTGAAGCTTTCTTT	CASSAPTGCVTEAFF
-	TRBJ2-3	TRBV19	-	TGTGCCAGTAGTATAGTCGGACTACCCACAGATACGCAGTATTTT	CASSIVGLPTDTQYF
-	TRBJ2-5	TRBV11-2	-	TGTGCCAGCAGCTTGACGGTCCAAGAGACCCAGTACTTC	CASSLTVQETQYF
-	TRBJ1-3	TRBV11-2	-	TGTGCCAGCAGCCCCTCTGGAAACACCATATATTTT	CASSPSGNTIYF
-	TRBJ1-1	TRBV9	-	TGTGCCAGCAGCGTAGAGGGGGAGTTTGATACTGAAGCTTTCTTT	CASSVEGEFDTEAFF
-	TRBJ1-1	TRBV19	-	TGTGCCAGTAGTCTGGGACCACGGGACACTGAAGCTTTCTTT	CASSLGPRDTEAFF
-	TRBJ2-1	TRBV25-1	-	TGTGCCAGCAAGGGGCGGGGTTCCTACAATGAGCAGTTCTTC	CASKGRGSYNEQFF
-	TRBJ2-3	TRBV7-9	-	TGTGCCAGCAGCTTACTGTCCCCCCCTACGCAGTATTTT	CASSLLSPPTQYF
-	TRBJ2-3	TRBV7-2	-	TGTGCCAGCAGCTTCCTGGGGACAGATACGCAGTATTTT	CASSFLGTDTQYF
-	TRBJ1-3	TRBV9	TRBD1	TGTGCCAGCGGCCCGGGACAGGGAGAAAACACCATATATTTT	CASGPGQGENTIYF
-	TRBJ1-2	TRBV5-1	-	TGCGCCAGCAAAAGCGAAGCGAACTATGGCTACACCTTC	CASKSEANYGYTF
few	TRBJ1-1	TRBV6-1	-	TGTGCCAGCAGTGAATTTTCAGGCTATCAAGGGGAAGCTTTCTTT	CASSEFSGYQGEAFF
-	TRBJ2-7	TRBV6-1	-	TGTGCCAGCAGTGAAGCGGACCCGTACGAGCAGTACTTC	CASSEADPYEQYF
-	TRBJ1-3	TRBV7-6	-	TGTGCCAGCAGCTTAGTTCCCTGGGACAACTCTGGAAACACCATATATTTT	CASSLVPWDNSGNTIYF
-	TRBJ1-6	TRBV7-3	-	TGTGCCAGCAGCTTACCTAATTCACCCCTCCACTTT	CASSLPNSPLHF
-	TRBJ2-7	TRBV9	TRBD1	TGTGCCAGCAGCCCGGGACAGCCAAGCTCCTACGAGCAGTACTTC	CASSPGQPSSYEQYF
-	TRBJ2-3	TRBV28	-	TGTGCCAGCAGTTCGACAGGAGTAGTGACAGATACGCAGTATTTT	CASSSTGVVTDTQYF
-	TRBJ2-5	TRBV27	-	TGTGCCAGCAGTCCGCTGACAGAACAAGAGACCCAGTACTTC	CASSPLTEQETQYF